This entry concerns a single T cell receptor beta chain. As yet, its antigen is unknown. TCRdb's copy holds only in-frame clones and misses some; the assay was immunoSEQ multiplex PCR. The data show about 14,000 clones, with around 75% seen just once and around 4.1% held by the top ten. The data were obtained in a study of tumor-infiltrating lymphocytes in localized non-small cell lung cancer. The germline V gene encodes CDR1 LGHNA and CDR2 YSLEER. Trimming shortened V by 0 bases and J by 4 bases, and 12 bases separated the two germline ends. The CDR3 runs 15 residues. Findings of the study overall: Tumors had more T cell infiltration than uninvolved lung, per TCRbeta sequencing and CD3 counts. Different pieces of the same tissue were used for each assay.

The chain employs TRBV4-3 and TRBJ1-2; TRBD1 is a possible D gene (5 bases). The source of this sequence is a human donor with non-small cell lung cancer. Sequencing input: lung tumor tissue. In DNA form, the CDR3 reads TGCGCCAGCAGCCAAGATTCAGGGTCCGGCTATGGCTACACCTTC. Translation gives CASSQDSGSGYGYTF.